The subject of this entry is one TCR beta chain. No antigen is known for it. TCRdb keeps only in-frame clones here, not all; method: immunoSEQ multiplex PCR. The sample gives more than 100,000 clones, 91% of which show up once; about 48% is in the top ten. The data belong to a study of T cell responses to AZD1222 COVID-19 vaccine. Study at large: Combined were second doses at about 4 or about 12 weeks. Points from the study as a whole: Epitopes outside B.1.351 and B.1.1.7 mutated regions reportedly drew nearly half of spike TCRs. Baseline antibody screening turned up just a handful of seropositive AZD1222 recipients. With dominance at 160-218 and 743-854, vaccine-associated CD4 TCRs spanned spike.

Germline assignment: CDR1 MNHEY and CDR2 SMNVEV (reference sequence). Trimming took off 7 bases at V and 4 bases at J, with 22 bases between the two ends. The CDR3 length is 16 residues. The sequence was collected from an adult in good health. The chain uses TRBV27 and TRBJ1-1; D gene ambiguous. Source: peripheral blood, taken on day 0 of AZD1222 vaccination. This chain's CDR3 is CASNRAGGRGSTEAFF. The CDR3 DNA is TGTGCCAGCAATCGTGCCGGAGGGCGCGGGAGCACTGAAGCTTTCTTT.